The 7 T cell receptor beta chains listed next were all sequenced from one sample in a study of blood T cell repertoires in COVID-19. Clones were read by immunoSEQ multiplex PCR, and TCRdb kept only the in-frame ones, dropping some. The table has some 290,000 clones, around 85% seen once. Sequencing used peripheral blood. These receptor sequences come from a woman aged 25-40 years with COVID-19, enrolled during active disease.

The CDR3: CASSSPGRGGLGEQFF. In DNA, the CDR3 is TGTGCCAGCAGCTCCCCGGGACGGGGGGGCCTGGGTGAGCAGTTCTTC. The V and J genes are TRBV7-6 and TRBJ2-1, with 8 bases lining up with TRBD2. CDR3 length equals 16 residues. From germline, CDR1 is SGHVS and CDR2 FNYEAQ. The V segment lost 4 bases and the J segment 9 bases; nucleotides outside the gene matches: 14. The whole variable domain, filled in from reference TRBV7-6 and TRBJ2-1, reads GAGVSQSPRYKVTKRGQDVALRCDPISGHVSLYWYRQALGQGPEFLTYFNYEAQQDKSGLPNDRFSAERPEGSISTLTIQRTEQRDSAMYRCASSSPGRGGLGEQFFGPGTRLTVL.

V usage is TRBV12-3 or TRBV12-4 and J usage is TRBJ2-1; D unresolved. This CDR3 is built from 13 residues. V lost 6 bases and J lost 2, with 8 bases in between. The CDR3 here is CASSEAPYNEQFF. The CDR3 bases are TGTGCCAGCAGCGAGGCCCCCTACAATGAGCAGTTCTTC.

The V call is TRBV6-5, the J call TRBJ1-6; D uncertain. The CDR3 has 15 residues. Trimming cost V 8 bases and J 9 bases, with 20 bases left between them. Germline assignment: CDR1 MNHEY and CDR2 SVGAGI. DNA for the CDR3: TGTGCCAGCCACCCTCGGGGTGGATTCGGTTCACCCCTCCACTTT. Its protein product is CASHPRGGFGSPLHF.

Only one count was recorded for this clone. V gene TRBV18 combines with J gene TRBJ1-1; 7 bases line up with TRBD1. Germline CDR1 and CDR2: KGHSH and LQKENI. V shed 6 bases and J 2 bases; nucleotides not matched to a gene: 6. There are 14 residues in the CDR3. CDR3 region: CASSRDSFNTEAFF. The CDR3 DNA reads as TGTGCCAGCTCGCGGGACAGCTTCAACACTGAAGCTTTCTTT.

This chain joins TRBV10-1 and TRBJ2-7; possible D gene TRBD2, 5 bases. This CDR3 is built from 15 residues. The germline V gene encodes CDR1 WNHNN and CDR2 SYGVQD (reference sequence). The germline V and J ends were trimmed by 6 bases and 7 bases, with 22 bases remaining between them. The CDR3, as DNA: TGCGCCAGCAGAGTTCTACGGCTAGGCCCGGGGGAGCAGTACTTC. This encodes CASRVLRLGPGEQYF.

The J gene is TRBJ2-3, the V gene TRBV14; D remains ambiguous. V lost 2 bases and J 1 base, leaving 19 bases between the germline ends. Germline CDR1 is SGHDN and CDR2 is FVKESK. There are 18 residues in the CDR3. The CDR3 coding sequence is TGTGCCAGCAGCCAAAAAAACTGCAATGTGCAAGGCACAGATACGCAGTATTTT. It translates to CASSQKNCNVQGTDTQYF.

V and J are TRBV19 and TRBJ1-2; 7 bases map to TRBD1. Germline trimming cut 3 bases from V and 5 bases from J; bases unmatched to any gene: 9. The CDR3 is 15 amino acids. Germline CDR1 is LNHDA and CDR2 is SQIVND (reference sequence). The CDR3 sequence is CASSIRQAGGYGYTF. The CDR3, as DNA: TGTGCCAGTAGTATCCGGCAGGCAGGGGGATATGGCTACACCTTC.